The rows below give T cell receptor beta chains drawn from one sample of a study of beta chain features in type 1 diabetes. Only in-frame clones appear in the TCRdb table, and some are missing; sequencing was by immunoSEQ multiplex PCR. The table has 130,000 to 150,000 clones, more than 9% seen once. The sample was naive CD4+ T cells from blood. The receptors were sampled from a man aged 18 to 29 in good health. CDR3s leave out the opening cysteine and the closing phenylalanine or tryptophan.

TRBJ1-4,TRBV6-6,ASSYEYSEKLF
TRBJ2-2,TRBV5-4,ASSPAGSGELF
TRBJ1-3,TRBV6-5,ASRQGVGNTIY
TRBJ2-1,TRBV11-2,ASSFTTRIGEQF
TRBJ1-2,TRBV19,ASTTTADYNYGYT
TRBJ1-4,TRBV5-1,ASSLVGAPDEKLF
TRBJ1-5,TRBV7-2,ASGSWGNQPQH
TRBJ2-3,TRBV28,ASSSPGQGTDTQY
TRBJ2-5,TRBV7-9,ASSQEGYQETQY
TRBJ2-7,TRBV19,ASSPGTAYEQY
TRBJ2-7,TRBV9,ASSPGLSYEQY
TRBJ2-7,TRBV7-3,ASSPGLAGGHEQY
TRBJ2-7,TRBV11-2,ASSPRLAGGEQY
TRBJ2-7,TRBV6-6,ASSYSGQGYEQY
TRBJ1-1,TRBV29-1,SGLQQENTEAF
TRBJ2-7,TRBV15,ATSRDLVMSSYEQY
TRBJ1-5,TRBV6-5,ASGNTGGYQPQH
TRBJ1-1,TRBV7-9,ASSFQGAIGEAF
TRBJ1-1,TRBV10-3,ATQDYNTEAF
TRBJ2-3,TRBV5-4,ASSLRLAGGGTDTQY
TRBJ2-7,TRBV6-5,ASSMTGIPYEQY
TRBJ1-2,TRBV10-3,AISAQGNYGYT
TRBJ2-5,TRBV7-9,ASSQMGVQETQY
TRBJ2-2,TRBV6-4,ASSEGPRNTGELF
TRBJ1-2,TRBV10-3,ASSRQGTPPYGYT
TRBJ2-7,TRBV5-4,ASSLGGTGAYEQY
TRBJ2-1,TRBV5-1,ASSRGTGGNEQF
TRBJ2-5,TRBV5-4,ASSPLAGGETQY
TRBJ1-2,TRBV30,AWNGAGLNYGYT
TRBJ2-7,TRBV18,ASSPMGGSSYEQY
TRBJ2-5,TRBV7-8,ASSPPTGGSKTQY
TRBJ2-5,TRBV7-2,ASSPQGSRETQY
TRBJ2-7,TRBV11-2,ASSLEFGAAYEQY
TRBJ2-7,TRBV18,ASSPGTGYEQY
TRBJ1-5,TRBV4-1,ASSQDRGSQPQH
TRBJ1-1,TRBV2,ASSGQMNTEAF
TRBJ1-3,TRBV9,ASSPSGTEISGNTIY
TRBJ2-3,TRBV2,ASSPTGYTNTQY
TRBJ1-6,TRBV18,ASSPGQSNSPLH
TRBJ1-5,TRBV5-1,ASSLDGISNQPQH
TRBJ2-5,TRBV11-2,ASSPGTGARRETQY
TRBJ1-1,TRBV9,ASSPPGTEAF
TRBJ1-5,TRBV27,ASSFRGVNQPQH
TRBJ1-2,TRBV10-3,AIRGQLNYGYT
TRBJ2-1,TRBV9,ASSGLAGGNEQF
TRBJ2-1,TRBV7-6,ASSPVKNLHNEQF
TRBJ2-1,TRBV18,ASSPPGQEHEQF
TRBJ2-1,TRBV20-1,SARDPGEQF
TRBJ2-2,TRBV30,AWILRDRGQSGELF
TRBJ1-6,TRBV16,ASSLEAYPYNSPLH
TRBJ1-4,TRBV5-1,ASSLEGARKTNEKLF
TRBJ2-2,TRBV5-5,ASSLSGTVNTGELF
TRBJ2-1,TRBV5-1,ASSQMTGQNYNEQF
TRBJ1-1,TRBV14,ASSQAAGLAF
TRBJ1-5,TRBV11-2,ASSLLAGHQPQH
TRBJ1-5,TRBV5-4,ASSGRHTNQPQH
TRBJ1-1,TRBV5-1,ASFVGGIMNTEAF
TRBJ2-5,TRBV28,ASSDSGGSQETQY
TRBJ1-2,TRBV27,ASSLFGTGNGYT
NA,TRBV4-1,ASSLQASSYEQY